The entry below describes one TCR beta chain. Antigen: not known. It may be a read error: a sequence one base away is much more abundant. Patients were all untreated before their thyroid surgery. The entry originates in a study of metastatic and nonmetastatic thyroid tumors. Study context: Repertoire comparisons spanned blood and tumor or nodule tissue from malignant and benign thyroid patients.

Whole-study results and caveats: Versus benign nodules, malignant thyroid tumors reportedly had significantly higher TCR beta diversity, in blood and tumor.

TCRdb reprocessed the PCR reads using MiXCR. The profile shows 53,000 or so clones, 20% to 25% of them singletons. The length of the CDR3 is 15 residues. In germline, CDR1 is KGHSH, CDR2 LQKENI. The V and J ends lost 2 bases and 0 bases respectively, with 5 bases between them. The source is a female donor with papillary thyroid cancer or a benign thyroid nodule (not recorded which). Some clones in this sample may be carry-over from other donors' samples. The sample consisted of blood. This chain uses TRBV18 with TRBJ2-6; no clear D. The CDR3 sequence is CASSPWASGANVLTF. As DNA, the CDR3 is TGTGCCAGCTCACCATGGGCCTCTGGGGCCAACGTCCTGACTTTC.